This T cell receptor beta chain was retrieved from a study of cytomegalovirus exposure and HLA in healthy donors. Points from the study as a whole: Sequence variants that were highly shared formed a cluster that was likely a sequencing artifact.

The V gene's germline CDR1 is MNHEY and CDR2 SVGAGI. The CDR3 loop spans 14 amino acids. Trimming removed 2 bases at V and 3 bases at J, with 10 bases between. PCR amplification relied on 60 Vbeta primers (plus 13 Jbeta primers). Clones were sequenced by immunoSEQ multiplex PCR, and TCRdb holds only the in-frame ones, with some missing. The repertoire includes about 140,000 clones, around 75% of them detected once, and 3.1% sits in the top ten. Comment on this clone: The antigen is undetermined.

This chain links TRBV6-5 with TRBJ2-5; possible D gene TRBD2, 7 bases. The specimen was PBMCs. The TCR comes from a female donor in good health and CMV-seronegative. DNA of the CDR3: TGTGCCAGCAGTTACCGGGGGGCCGAAGAGACCCAGTACTTC. It yields the protein CASSYRGAEETQYF.